This TCR beta chain was observed in a study of blood T cell repertoires in COVID-19. Study background: Acute-phase and convalescent COVID-19 samples originated in the United States, Italy and Spain. T cells, B-cell-depleted T cells, or PBMCs provided the cDNA or gDNA that served as material.

Germline CDR1 WNHNN, CDR2 SYGVQD (reference sequence). This CDR3 is built from 14 residues. With V trimmed by 0 bases and J by 3 bases, 2 bases remained unmatched. In the original processing: The authors estimated nucleated cell counts from reference gene primer amplification. Sequencing was performed with immunoSEQ multiplex PCR; in TCRdb, only in-frame clones are kept and a portion is missing. D and trimming come from the DNA, and the V and J calls and clone size come from that table. The sample includes about 160,000 clones, 75% to 80% seen only once; the top ten take approximately 15%. V and J are TRBV10-1 and TRBJ2-7, with 7 bases aligning to TRBD1. This clonotype originated in a woman older than 75 with acute or convalescent COVID-19. Source material: peripheral blood. CDR3 loop: CASSESTGRYEQYF. The CDR3 DNA reads TGCGCCAGCAGTGAGTCGACAGGGCGCTACGAGCAGTACTTC.